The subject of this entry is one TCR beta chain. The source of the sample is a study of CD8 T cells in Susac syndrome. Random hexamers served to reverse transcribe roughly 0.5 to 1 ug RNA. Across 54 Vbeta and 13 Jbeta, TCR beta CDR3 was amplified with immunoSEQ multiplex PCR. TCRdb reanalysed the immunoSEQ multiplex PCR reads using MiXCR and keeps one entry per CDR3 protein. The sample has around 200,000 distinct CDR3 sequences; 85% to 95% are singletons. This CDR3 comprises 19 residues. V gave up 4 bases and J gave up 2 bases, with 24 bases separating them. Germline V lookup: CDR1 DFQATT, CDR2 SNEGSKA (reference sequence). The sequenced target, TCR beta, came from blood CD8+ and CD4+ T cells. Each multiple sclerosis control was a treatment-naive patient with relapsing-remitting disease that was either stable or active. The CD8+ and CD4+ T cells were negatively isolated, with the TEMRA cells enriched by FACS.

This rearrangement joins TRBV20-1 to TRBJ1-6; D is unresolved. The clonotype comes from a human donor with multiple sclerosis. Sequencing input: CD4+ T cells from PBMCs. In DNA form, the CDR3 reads TGCAGTGCTATTGATTGGCAGTCGTCTTCTCAGGCCTATAATTCACCCCTCCACTTT. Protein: CSAIDWQSSSQAYNSPLHF.